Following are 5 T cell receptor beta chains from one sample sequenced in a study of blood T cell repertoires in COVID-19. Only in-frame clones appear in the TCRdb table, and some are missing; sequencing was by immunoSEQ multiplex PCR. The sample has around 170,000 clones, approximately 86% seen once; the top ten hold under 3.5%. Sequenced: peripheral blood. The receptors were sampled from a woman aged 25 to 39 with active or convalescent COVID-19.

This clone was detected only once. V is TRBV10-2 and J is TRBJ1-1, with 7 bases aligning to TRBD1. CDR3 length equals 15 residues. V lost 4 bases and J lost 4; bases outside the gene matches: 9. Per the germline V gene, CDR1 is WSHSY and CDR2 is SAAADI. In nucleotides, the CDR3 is TGCGCCAGCAGTGGATCACAGGGGCTGGCCACTGAAGCTTTCTTT. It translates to CASSGSQGLATEAFF.

The chain's CDR3 is CASSRWVGQGFYEQYF. Written as DNA, the CDR3 is TGTGCCAGCAGCCGTTGGGTGGGGCAGGGGTTCTACGAGCAGTACTTC. This sequence joins TRBV5-6 and TRBJ2-7; tentatively, D is TRBD1 (6 bases). Trimming left V 4 bases short and J 3 bases short, with 20 bases between. Germline V gives CDR1 SGHDT, CDR2 YYEEEE. CDR3 length: 16 residues.

The chain's CDR3 is CASRLAGVYEQYF. In DNA form, the CDR3 reads TGTGCCAGCCGTCTAGCGGGAGTTTACGAGCAGTACTTC. The V gene is TRBV12-3 or TRBV12-4, the J gene TRBJ2-7; TRBD2 matches 10 bases. J gave up 4 bases and V 8 bases, and 5 bases lay outside the gene matches. The CDR3 has 13 residues.

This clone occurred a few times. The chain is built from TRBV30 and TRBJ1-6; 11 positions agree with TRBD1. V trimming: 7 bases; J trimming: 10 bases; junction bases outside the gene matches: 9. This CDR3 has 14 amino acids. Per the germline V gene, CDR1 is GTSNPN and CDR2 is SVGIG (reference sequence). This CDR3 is CASDPGQGVSPLHF. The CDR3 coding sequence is TGTGCCTCTGACCCGGGACAGGGGGTCTCACCCCTCCACTTT.

This CDR3 is CASSQRQDNQPQHF. The CDR3 nucleotides read TGTGCCAGCAGCCAGAGACAGGACAATCAGCCCCAGCATTTT. This sequence joins TRBV3-1 (or the pseudogene TRBV3-2) and TRBJ1-5; TRBD1 is a possible D gene (6 bases). Trimming took off 3 bases at V and 3 bases at J, with 9 bases between the two ends. Germline CDR1 LGHDT, CDR2 YNNKEL (reference sequence). The CDR3 has 14 amino acids.